This T cell receptor beta chain came from a study of identical twins. CDR3 size: 19 residues. The V gene's germline CDR1 is LGHNA and CDR2 YNFKEQ. With V trimmed by 3 bases and J by 6 bases, 13 bases remained unmatched. TCRdb processed the 5' RACE reads anew with MiXCR; each CDR3 protein has one entry. The sample consists of 520,000 or so distinct CDR3 sequences, 20% to 25% of them appearing once. The sample was also linked to a second study, of T cells expressing NK-cell markers. This second study says: A few donors showed these clonotypes also leading the CD3+CD56-NKG2C+ fraction.

This TCR derives from a woman younger than 35 in good health. Sequenced input: CD4+ T cells sorted from blood. The rearrangement joins TRBV4-2 to TRBJ2-3; 15 bases align to TRBD2. CDR3 loop: CASSQELPRTSGGADTQYF. CDR3 coding DNA: TGTGCCAGCAGCCAGGAATTGCCACGGACTAGCGGGGGGGCGGATACGCAGTATTTT.